This paragraph covers one T cell receptor (beta chain) sequence. The specificity of this receptor is unknown. Per-base qualities were not stored, and no clone one base away is much larger. A second Seattle source provided samples from volunteer blood donors who had recovered from COVID-19. The collaborating institutions used their own protocols to collect whole blood in K2EDTA tubes. For TCRbeta analysis, collaborators shipped samples in one of three forms: frozen whole blood, isolated PBMCs, or DNA extracted from either of those sample types. TCRbeta CDR3 regions were amplified from genomic DNA by means of the immunoSEQ Assay, a bias-controlled multiplex PCR. As for how the authors treated the data: The number of nucleated cells in each sample was estimated from the amplification of reference gene primers within the assay. Sequence reads were collapsed and filtered to measure the absolute abundance of every unique TCRbeta CDR3 rearrangement. For each sample, productive Simpson clonality was calculated as the square root of Simpson's diversity index across productive rearrangements. In its TCRdb copy, this immuneACCESS table keeps in-frame sequences only and misses some clones. Where compared with another copy, unresolved V genes explain less than half of these, and the others have no known cause. The V and J calls and the clone size are those of that table, but D and trimming were determined from the DNA. The sample yields about 190,000 clones; roughly 89% were counted once. Around 1% of the sample is in the top ten clones.

CDR1 and CDR2, per the germline V gene, are MDHEN and SYDVKM. The CDR3 contains 12 residues, cysteine and phenylalanine counted. Left in the record is the CDR3 DNA by itself, 36 bases read in frame from the first base. The germline ends are 5 bases apart after V is trimmed by 5 bases and J by 1 base. This sample stems from a study of blood T cell repertoires in COVID-19 (dated by TCRdb to the early 2020s). Some background on the complete study: The collaborator samples originated in the United States, Italy and Spain and spanned the acute and convalescent phases of COVID-19. The prospective study material was composed of cDNA or gDNA derived from T cells, B-cell-depleted T cells, or PBMCs. The dataset comprised deeply sampled blood TCRbeta repertoires from subjects exposed to, actively infected with, or recovered from COVID-19. The repertoires were made available in a free public database intended to serve as a resource for research on the immune response to SARS-CoV-2. The samples were drawn from two sources: the first 160 participants of the ongoing ImmuneRACE study, and fewer than 1,500 subjects contributed by 6 global collaborators. The sample metadata nearly always contained a de-identified subject ID, COVID-19 status, age in years and sex. Where available, HLA class I and class II types were obtained from metadata supplied by the sample provider rather than from assay-based typing. Here is what the overall study found, with its caveats: Clinical and demographic metadata were provided uncurated, with the amount varying by source and participant.

The source material was peripheral blood. The chain couples TRBV28 to TRBJ1-2, with the D segment identity uncertain. This clonotype was sampled from a woman aged 18-35 years who had recovered from COVID-19. The CDR3 reads as follows: CASSIINYGYTF. DNA sequence: TGTGCCAGCAGTATAATTAACTATGGCTACACCTTC.